Listed below are T cell receptor beta chains from one sample, sequenced in a study of sequential checkpoint blockade in melanoma. Clones were sequenced by immunoSEQ multiplex PCR, and TCRdb holds only the in-frame ones, with some missing. The sample contains 20,000 or so clones, approximately 72% of which appear only once. The sample was CD8+ T cells sorted from blood (inferred from file names), taken from a patient given nivolumab and ipilimumab in sequence. The receptors stem from a human donor with melanoma. Each CDR3 is given with its conserved first and last residue. A D gene is named only where the DNA matches it firmly. Expanded clones get a size class; other rows say once, few or many, or leave the size out.

size: once; V: TRBV9; D: .; J: TRBJ2-1; CDR3: CASSVPDGEWRSYNEQFF; DNA: TGTGCCAGCAGCGTCCCCGACGGGGAATGGAGATCGTACAATGAGCAGTTCTTC
size: .; V: TRBV29-1; D: TRBD1; J: TRBJ2-7; CDR3: CSVGAPGQGGYEQYF; DNA: TGCAGCGTTGGGGCACCGGGACAGGGTGGGTACGAGCAGTACTTC
size: .; V: TRBV19; D: .; J: TRBJ2-1; CDR3: CASSIASTMQFF; DNA: TGTGCCAGTAGTATAGCGAGCACTATGCAGTTCTTC
size: .; V: TRBV27; D: .; J: TRBJ1-1; CDR3: CASSLEGGTEAFF; DNA: TGTGCCAGCAGTTTAGAGGGCGGCACTGAAGCTTTCTTT
size: medium-sized; V: TRBV19; D: TRBD2; J: TRBJ2-4; CDR3: CASSLTSGSLDIQYF; DNA: TGTGCCAGTAGTCTAACTAGCGGTTCCTTGGACATTCAGTACTTC
size: few; V: TRBV28; D: TRBD1; J: TRBJ1-2; CDR3: CASRGRGYYGYTF; DNA: TGTGCCAGCAGGGGCAGGGGGTACTATGGCTACACCTTC
size: .; V: TRBV7-9; D: .; J: TRBJ2-7; CDR3: CASSFGQGRYEQYF; DNA: TGTGCCAGCAGCTTCGGGCAGGGCCGCTACGAGCAGTACTTC
size: .; V: TRBV19; D: .; J: TRBJ1-1; CDR3: CASSYRVETEAFF; DNA: TGTGCCAGTTCCTACAGGGTTGAGACTGAAGCTTTCTTT
size: .; V: TRBV30; D: .; J: TRBJ2-7; CDR3: CAWSGTYRVGEQYF; DNA: TGTGCCTGGAGTGGGACGTACAGGGTTGGCGAGCAGTACTTC
size: .; V: TRBV28; D: TRBD2; J: TRBJ2-7; CDR3: CASSFPGGGYEQYF; DNA: TGTGCCAGCAGTTTCCCGGGGGGGGGCTACGAGCAGTACTTC
size: few; V: TRBV7-9; D: .; J: TRBJ2-7; CDR3: CASSLVPTDTYEQYF; DNA: TGTGCCAGCAGCTTAGTCCCGACAGATACCTACGAGCAGTACTTC
size: .; V: TRBV4-1; D: .; J: TRBJ2-7; CDR3: CASSQDRGFYEQYF; DNA: TGCGCCAGCAGCCAAGATAGGGGTTTCTACGAGCAGTACTTC
size: .; V: TRBV19; D: .; J: TRBJ1-1; CDR3: CASIGLNTEAFF; DNA: TGTGCCAGTATTGGCCTGAACACTGAAGCTTTCTTT
size: .; V: TRBV19; D: .; J: TRBJ1-1; CDR3: CASSTRGYTEAFF; DNA: TGTGCCAGTAGTACCAGGGGATACACTGAAGCTTTCTTT
size: .; V: TRBV7-2; D: .; J: TRBJ1-5; CDR3: CASSLVDGGYYQPQHF; DNA: TGTGCCAGCAGCTTAGTTGACGGAGGATACTATCAGCCCCAGCATTTT
size: .; V: TRBV15; D: TRBD1; J: TRBJ2-7; CDR3: CATSRVGGQGDEQYF; DNA: TGTGCCACCAGCAGAGTGGGGGGACAGGGCGACGAGCAGTACTTC
size: .; V: TRBV13; D: TRBD1; J: TRBJ1-1; CDR3: CASIGQGAGTEAFF; DNA: TGTGCCAGCATCGGACAGGGGGCGGGGACTGAAGCTTTCTTT
size: once; V: TRBV2; D: .; J: TRBJ1-6; CDR3: CASEDGSGGNSPLHF; DNA: TGTGCCAGTGAAGACGGGTCGGGGGGAAATTCACCCCTCCACTTT
size: .; V: TRBV7-2; D: TRBD1; J: TRBJ1-1; CDR3: CASSLEGATEAFF; DNA: TGTGCCAGCAGCTTAGAGGGGGCAACTGAAGCTTTCTTT
size: .; V: TRBV18; D: .; J: TRBJ1-4; CDR3: CASSPPGQLPNEKLFF; DNA: TGTGCCAGCTCACCACCCGGACAGCTACCAAATGAAAAACTGTTTTTT
size: .; V: TRBV19; D: TRBD1; J: TRBJ1-5; CDR3: CASSIDRQGGNQPQHF; DNA: TGTGCCAGTAGTATAGATCGACAGGGAGGAAATCAGCCCCAGCATTTT
size: .; V: TRBV21-1; D: .; J: TRBJ2-6; CDR3: CASSKRESSGANVLTF; DNA: TGTGCCAGCAGCAAACGAGAGAGTTCTGGGGCCAACGTCCTGACTTTC
size: once; V: TRBV30; D: .; J: TRBJ1-2; CDR3: CAWSGGDAFGYTF; DNA: TGTGCCTGGAGTGGGGGCGACGCGTTCGGCTACACCTTC
size: .; V: TRBV6-1; D: TRBD1; J: TRBJ2-7; CDR3: CASRITGTGGREQYF; DNA: TGTGCCAGCAGAATTACCGGGACAGGGGGTCGGGAGCAGTACTTC
size: .; V: TRBV2; D: TRBD1; J: TRBJ1-5; CDR3: CASSAGTGRQPQHF; DNA: TGTGCCAGCAGTGCCGGGACAGGGAGACAGCCCCAGCATTTT
size: once; V: TRBV27; D: .; J: TRBJ1-5; CDR3: CASSPGGNQPQHF; DNA: TGTGCCAGCAGTCCCGGAGGGAATCAGCCCCAGCATTTT
size: .; V: TRBV9; D: TRBD1; J: TRBJ2-7; CDR3: CASSLDRDRGYHEQYF; DNA: TGTGCCAGCAGCCTGGACCGGGACAGGGGGTATCACGAGCAGTACTTC
size: few; V: TRBV7-9; D: TRBD2; J: TRBJ2-7; CDR3: CASSHVAGGPDGYEQYF; DNA: TGTGCCAGCAGTCACGTAGCGGGAGGGCCAGATGGATACGAGCAGTACTTC
size: .; V: TRBV7-8; D: .; J: TRBJ1-3; CDR3: CASSPIRAGDTSGNTIYF; DNA: TGTGCCAGCAGCCCAATACGAGCGGGGGATACCTCTGGAAACACCATATATTTT
size: .; V: TRBV9; D: TRBD2; J: TRBJ2-7; CDR3: CASSVAAGVVYEQYF; DNA: TGTGCCAGCAGCGTAGCAGCGGGAGTAGTCTACGAGCAGTACTTC
size: .; V: TRBV28; D: TRBD1; J: TRBJ1-2; CDR3: CASRGRGPPGYGYTF; DNA: TGTGCCAGCAGGGGCAGGGGGCCCCCGGGGTATGGCTACACCTTC
size: .; V: TRBV7-9; D: .; J: TRBJ1-5; CDR3: CASSTDEGQPQHF; DNA: TGTGCCAGCAGCACGGACGAGGGTCAGCCCCAGCATTTT
size: .; V: TRBV2; D: TRBD2; J: TRBJ2-1; CDR3: CASRETSGVPDEQFF; DNA: TGTGCCAGCAGAGAGACTAGCGGGGTGCCGGATGAGCAGTTCTTC
size: .; V: TRBV6-5; D: TRBD1; J: TRBJ1-1; CDR3: CASSLYRGTNTEAFF; DNA: TGTGCCAGCAGTCTGTACAGGGGAACGAACACTGAAGCTTTCTTT
size: .; V: TRBV23-1; D: TRBD2; J: TRBJ2-7; CDR3: CASSQPVTSGGTYEQYF; DNA: TGCGCCAGCAGTCAACCCGTTACTAGCGGAGGTACCTACGAGCAGTACTTC
size: .; V: TRBV5-4; D: .; J: TRBJ1-1; CDR3: CASSLGGLRAAFF; DNA: TGTGCCAGCAGCTTGGGGGGGCTCCGGGCAGCTTTCTTT
size: .; V: TRBV5-5; D: TRBD2; J: TRBJ2-7; CDR3: CASRAGTSGSYEQYF; DNA: TGTGCCAGCAGGGCCGGGACTAGCGGGAGCTACGAGCAGTACTTC
size: .; V: TRBV11-2; D: .; J: TRBJ1-2; CDR3: CASSLEAGVGYGYTF; DNA: TGTGCCAGCAGCTTAGAAGCGGGAGTTGGCTATGGCTACACCTTC
size: .; V: TRBV7-8; D: .; J: TRBJ2-7; CDR3: CASSQIFPGRTYEQYF; DNA: TGTGCCAGCAGCCAGATTTTCCCAGGGAGGACCTACGAGCAGTACTTC
size: .; V: TRBV15; D: .; J: TRBJ1-3; CDR3: CATAAGNTIYF; DNA: TGTGCCACTGCGGCGGGAAACACCATATATTTT
size: .; V: TRBV28; D: .; J: TRBJ2-7; CDR3: CASSFTNYEQYF; DNA: TGTGCCAGCAGTTTCACGAACTACGAGCAGTACTTC
size: .; V: TRBV29-1; D: .; J: TRBJ2-7; CDR3: CSVEGEKGVAEQYF; DNA: TGCAGCGTTGAAGGCGAAAAAGGGGTCGCCGAGCAGTACTTC
size: .; V: TRBV29-1; D: TRBD1; J: TRBJ1-2; CDR3: CSVAGTGRINYGYTF; DNA: TGCAGCGTCGCCGGGACAGGGAGGATTAACTATGGCTACACCTTC
size: once; V: TRBV11-2; D: .; J: TRBJ2-1; CDR3: CASSLEAPTYNEQFF; DNA: TGTGCCAGCAGCTTAGAGGCACCCACCTACAATGAGCAGTTCTTC
size: .; V: TRBV27; D: .; J: TRBJ2-7; CDR3: CASSSPGQLHGGEQYF; DNA: TGTGCCAGCAGTTCTCCGGGACAACTCCATGGAGGCGAGCAGTACTTT
size: .; V: TRBV11-2; D: .; J: TRBJ2-7; CDR3: CASSEGGRKSEQYF; DNA: TGTGCCAGCAGCGAGGGAGGACGGAAATCCGAGCAGTACTTC